This passage covers 5 T cell receptor beta chains from one sample sequenced in a study of STAT5B mutations in CD4+ large granular lymphocyte leukemia (dated by TCRdb to the early 2020s). Libraries were built with the immunoSEQ multiplex PCR assay. Here the immuneACCESS table is served through TCRdb, limited to in-frame sequences with V and J called. Missing clones are a known gap in these copies; in checked studies unresolved V genes cover under half, and the rest lacks a known reason. A total of around 35,000 clones appear in this sample, approximately 74% of them only once. In total, the top ten clones hold roughly 0.3% of the sample. Sequencing was performed on CD4+ T cells from blood buffy coats. The receptor source for this set is a human donor in good health.

This chain uses TRBV30 with TRBJ2-5; D is unclear. From germline, CDR1 is GTSNPN and CDR2 SVGIG (reference sequence). The CDR3 covers 11 residues. V was cut by 4 bases and J by 5 bases, with 8 bases left in between. DNA of the CDR3: TGTGCCTGGACAGGCCGGGAGACCCAGTACTTC. Encoded protein: CAWTGRETQYF.

The J gene is TRBJ1-3, the V gene TRBV2; 7 bases map to TRBD1. V dropped 3 bases and J dropped 3; count of bases not matched to a gene: 14. This CDR3 spans 18 amino acids. Germline assignment: CDR1 SNHLY and CDR2 FYNNEI. The CDR3 DNA sequence: TGTGCCAGCAGTGAGTGGAGGGGGCGAACTCTTAGTGGAAACACCATATATTTT. It translates to CASSEWRGRTLSGNTIYF.

The chain carries TRBV30 and TRBJ2-3, with TRBD2 matching over 12 bases. This CDR3 has 15 residues. The trim removed 0 bases at V and 6 bases at J, leaving 4 bases unmatched. The germline gives CDR1 GTSNPN, CDR2 SVGIG (reference sequence). The CDR3: CAWSVLAGGSDTQYF. DNA of the CDR3: TGTGCCTGGAGTGTACTAGCGGGGGGATCTGATACGCAGTATTTT.

This clone was observed a few times. The chain is built from TRBV6-5 and TRBJ1-1, with D uncertain. Germline V lookup: CDR1 MNHEY, CDR2 SVGAGI. The CDR3 covers 12 residues. V dropped 4 bases and J dropped 8 bases, with 11 bases sitting between them. CDR3 coding DNA: TGTGCCAGCAGTTCCCCCTGGCGAGAAGCTTTCTTT. As protein: CASSSPWREAFF.

CDR3 sequence reads: CASSVGKAAGDTQYF. DNA for the CDR3: TGTGCCAGCAGCGTAGGAAAAGCGGCTGGGGATACGCAGTATTTT. The rearrangement joins TRBV9 to TRBJ2-3, with a tentative D call TRBD2 (5 bases). V dropped 0 bases and J dropped 6 bases, with 14 bases sitting between them. The CDR3 runs to 15 residues. Germline lookup yields CDR1 SGDLS and CDR2 YYNGEE.